This T cell receptor (beta chain) was found in a study of OX40 agonist ivuxolimab in advanced cancers. V was cut by 0 bases and J by 0 bases, with 8 bases left in between. The germline V gene has CDR1 LNHNV and CDR2 YYDKDF (reference sequence). CDR3 length equals 15 residues. To note about this clone: Its antigen remains unknown.

Profiled with immunoSEQ multiplex PCR; TCRdb holds only in-frame clones, not every one. The data hold more than 40,000 clones, with approximately 80% observed a single time. Whole-study findings and limits: In the 0.1 to 3.0 mg/kg range, CD4+ and CD8+ blood T cells had expanded clonally by week 6.

The sequence was obtained from an adult with an advanced solid tumor such as melanoma, head and neck, liver or kidney cancer. The chain combines TRBV15 with TRBJ2-5; D possibly corresponds to TRBD2 (5 bases). Sequences were derived from CD4+ or CD8+ T cells sorted from blood, sampled in a trial of the OX40 agonist ivuxolimab. The CDR3 loop is CATSRDKRDQETQYF. For the CDR3, the DNA is TGTGCCACCAGCAGAGATAAGAGGGACCAAGAGACCCAGTACTTC.